The T cell receptor beta chain under discussion was sequenced for a study of shared clonotypes between healthy human individuals. General study results and limits: In the sorted subsets, rarefaction showed sequencing was incomplete despite large depth. The generation probabilities recorded for non-shared clonotypes fell below those of clonotypes shared by all four donors.

CDR3 length: 14 residues. Germline CDR1 is SGHNT and CDR2 is YYREEE (reference sequence). Between the trimmed V and J ends, which lost 4 bases and 1 base, there was a span of 11 bases. A CD45RA+ naive subset and a CD45RA-negative memory subset were split from CD4+ cells. Produced via immunoSEQ multiplex PCR; TCRdb's table is partial and in-frame only. The sample has fewer than 1.8 million clones; around 98.5% are singletons. About this clone: Its antigen is unknown.

The TCR comes from a man aged 25-40 years in good health. The sample consisted of naive CD4+ T cells sorted from blood. Subset in this sample: CD45RA+ positively selected. This chain connects TRBV5-4 to TRBJ1-1; the D is unclear. The chain's CDR3 is CASSPGSPNTEAFF. The DNA of the CDR3 is TGTGCCAGCAGCCCCGGGAGCCCGAACACTGAAGCTTTCTTT.